This T cell receptor beta chain was captured in a study of T cells in Graves' hyperthyroidism and ophthalmopathy. Study in general: At initial diagnosis, before any treatment had begun, peripheral blood was obtained.

Overall study findings and caveats: Blood also held most thyroid clonotypes expanded beyond 0.001. Ophthalmopathy was distinguished from stable hyperthyroidism by 13 V-J signatures.

This clonotype turned up a few times. Its specificity is not known. The CDR3 covers 15 residues. V was shortened by 6 bases and J by 0 bases, with 13 bases between the two germline ends. Germline values: CDR1 SEHNR, CDR2 FQNEAQ (reference sequence). Researchers took RNA transcripts and amplified the TCR beta CDR3 regions from them. A first-round RT-PCR of the TCR CDR3 used the HTBI primer set. TCRdb called the multiplex PCR reads again in MiXCR, with one record for every CDR3 protein. The profile shows over 400,000 distinct CDR3 sequences, about 20% of them singletons. Diagnostic decisions used clinical symptoms, serum thyroxine and TRAb, thyroid ultrasound and orbital computed tomography.

The sample consisted of blood. V is TRBV7-9 and J is TRBJ2-3; D possibly corresponds to TRBD2 (5 bases). This clonotype was obtained from a woman in her seventies with Graves' ophthalmopathy. The CDR3 DNA sequence: TGTGCCAGCAGGCTAAGCGGTGCTAGCACAGATACGCAGTATTTT. Its protein is CASRLSGASTDTQYF.